This is a list of T cell receptor beta chains from one sample in a study of T cells in Graves' hyperthyroidism and ophthalmopathy. TCRdb processed the multiplex PCR reads anew with MiXCR; each CDR3 protein has one entry. The sample lists a few hundred thousand distinct CDR3 sequences, more than 45% occurring once. The specimen was peripheral blood or thyroid tissue (not recorded which). Source of these receptors: a woman younger than 35 with Graves' hyperthyroidism. The CDR3 runs from the conserved cysteine through the conserved F or W. The D gene is left open where the match is weak. The size field is filled for only some rows; it gives once, few, many or a size class.

d_call j_call clone_size v_call cdr3_nt cdr3_aa
TRBD1 TRBJ1-2 - TRBV20-1 TGCAGTGCCGCAGGGGGACGTATCACTAACTATGGCTACACCTTC CSAAGGRITNYGYTF
- TRBJ1-2 few TRBV18 TGTGCCAGCTCACCACAGGCAGGGAACTATGGCTACACCTTC CASSPQAGNYGYTF
- TRBJ2-5 - TRBV6-5 TGTGCCAGCAGTTACTCGGCGAGGGTTAATCAGCCCCAGTACTTC CASSYSARVNQPQYF
TRBD1 TRBJ2-7 - TRBV11-2 TGTGCCAGCAGCGCAGGGGGATTGGACGAGGAGTACTTC CASSAGGLDEEYF
- TRBJ1-1 many TRBV12-3/TRBV12-4 TGTGCCAGCAGTTTAAGGGGGGGCACTGAAGCTTTCTTT CASSLRGGTEAFF
TRBD1 TRBJ1-5 - TRBV4-3 TGCGCCAGCAGCCAAGTGCCGGGACAGGGGTTCAATCAGCCCCAGCATTTT CASSQVPGQGFNQPQHF
- TRBJ2-2 few TRBV9 TGTGCCAGCAGCGCAGAGGGACTTAACACCGGGGAGCTGCTTTTT CASSAEGLNTGELLF
TRBD1 TRBJ1-4 - TRBV10-3 TGTGCCGTCTCCTCCGGGACAGGGAATGAAAAACTGTTTTTT CAVSSGTGNEKLFF
- TRBJ1-1 many TRBV7-6 TGTGCCAGCAGCTTAGAGCGGGGGATGAACACTGAAGCTTTCTTT CASSLERGMNTEAFF
- TRBJ1-1 many TRBV20-1 TGCAGTGCTAGAGGGGAGGGCGCAGGGGACACTGAAGCTTTCTTT CSARGEGAGDTEAFF
- TRBJ1-1 many TRBV6-2/TRBV6-3 TGTGCCAGCAGCCAGATTTGGACTGAAGCTTTCTTT CASSQIWTEAFF
- TRBJ2-5 once TRBV7-2 TGTGCCAGCAGCCTAATGTACAGTCAAGAGACCCAGTACTTC CASSLMYSQETQYF
- TRBJ2-7 - TRBV6-5 TGTGCCAGCAGTTACCTCGGGCAGGGCTACGAGCAGTACTTC CASSYLGQGYEQYF
TRBD1 TRBJ1-2 once TRBV19 TGTGCCAGTAGTTGGACAGGAAAAGGCTACACCTTC CASSWTGKGYTF
TRBD2 TRBJ2-7 many TRBV12-3/TRBV12-4 TGTGCCAGCAGTTCGTCGGCGGGGGGACTCTCCTACGAGCAGTACTTC CASSSSAGGLSYEQYF
- TRBJ1-1 many TRBV7-9 TGTGCCAGCAGCTCAGGGTCCACTGAAGCTTTCTTT CASSSGSTEAFF
- TRBJ1-1 many TRBV10-3 TGTGCCATCAGTGGCTCCGGACGGATGAACACTGAAGCTTTCTTT CAISGSGRMNTEAFF
- TRBJ2-7 few TRBV18 TGTGCCAGCTCACCACCGTTAGGGGGTAAGGACGAGCAGTACTTC CASSPPLGGKDEQYF
- TRBJ1-3 - TRBV2 TGTGCCAGCAGTGACGGGGAAACCATCTCTGGAAACACCATATATTTT CASSDGETISGNTIYF
TRBD1 TRBJ2-5 many TRBV20-1 TGCAGTGCTAGTCCCCCCGTCGGGACAGCACTTCTGGCCCAGTACTTC CSASPPVGTALLAQYF
- TRBJ2-7 - TRBV10-3 TGTGCCATCAGCCTACAGGCGATCTACGAGCAGTACTTC CAISLQAIYEQYF
TRBD1 TRBJ1-5 - TRBV24-1 TGTGCCACCAGTGGCGGGACAGGGGGCAGTCAGCCCCAGCATTTT CATSGGTGGSQPQHF
- TRBJ1-1 - TRBV29-1 TGCAGCTTTACGGAAGTCACTGAAGCTTTCTTT CSFTEVTEAFF
TRBD1 TRBJ2-2 once TRBV7-9 TGTGCCAGCAGCTCTATCGCAGGGGTGACAGGGGGCACCGAGGAGCTGTTTTTT CASSSIAGVTGGTEELFF
TRBD1 TRBJ2-2 - TRBV24-1 TGTGCCACCAGTGATGAACCGGGACAGGGGCATAACGGGGAGCTGTTTTTT CATSDEPGQGHNGELFF
- TRBJ1-2 - TRBV29-1 TGCAGCGGGGACTTTGGCTACACCTTC CSGDFGYTF
- TRBJ2-5 many TRBV20-1 TGCAGTGCCCGAGGTGGGCGTCGGGAGACCCAGTACTTC CSARGGRRETQYF
- TRBJ1-1 - TRBV6-1 TGTGCCAGCAGTGAGTCGGGACGGGTAAATGAAGCTTTCTTT CASSESGRVNEAFF
TRBD2 TRBJ2-5 many TRBV5-6 TGTGCCAGCAGCTTGGTGGGCGAGCGGGAGGGCCTCCAAGAGACCCAGTACTTC CASSLVGEREGLQETQYF
TRBD1 TRBJ1-2 - TRBV5-4 TGTGCCAGCGACACCGGGACAGGGGTAGCGAATGGCTACACCTTC CASDTGTGVANGYTF
- TRBJ2-5 few TRBV30 TGTGCCTGGAGTCTTGGGGAGACCCAGTACTTC CAWSLGETQYF
TRBD1 TRBJ1-2 many TRBV5-8 TGTGCCAGCAGCTTGGTAGGGACAGGGTATGGCTACACCTTC CASSLVGTGYGYTF
- TRBJ2-2 - TRBV27 TGTGCCAGCAGTTTAGAAGCAGGCGGGGAGCTGTTTTTT CASSLEAGGELFF
- TRBJ2-3 - TRBV20-1 TGCAGTGCTAGAGATCGCCGTACGAGCACAGATACGCAGTATTTT CSARDRRTSTDTQYF
TRBD1 TRBJ1-4 many TRBV13 TGTGCCAGCAGCCTATGGACAGGGAGGGAAAAACTGTTTTTT CASSLWTGREKLFF
- TRBJ1-5 - TRBV2 TGTGCCAGCAGGACGGACCCAGGGCCCCAGCATTTT CASRTDPGPQHF
TRBD1 TRBJ2-5 - TRBV7-9 TGTGCCAGCAGCGACCGGGACAGGGTAGGAGAGACCCAGTACTTC CASSDRDRVGETQYF
- TRBJ1-1 many TRBV5-6 TGTGCCAGCAGCTTGGGCGCCGGCCCGAACACTGAAGCTTTCTTT CASSLGAGPNTEAFF
TRBD1 TRBJ2-7 many TRBV28 TGTGCCAGCAACAGGGGCTACGAGCAGTACTTC CASNRGYEQYF
TRBD2 TRBJ2-7 few TRBV20-1 TGCAGTGCTGGGGGACTAGCGGGCATCCGCCCGGCCTACGAGCAGTACTTC CSAGGLAGIRPAYEQYF
- TRBJ1-6 - TRBV11-2 TGTGCCAGCAGCCTTGAAGCCCTCCACTTT CASSLEALHF
- TRBJ1-5 few TRBV10-3 TGTGCCATCAGTGAGCCCAGGGGTGGGAGCAATCAGCCCCAGCATTTT CAISEPRGGSNQPQHF
TRBD1 TRBJ1-5 many TRBV5-8 TGTGCCAGCAGCTCACAGGGGGTTAATCAGCCCCAGCATTTT CASSSQGVNQPQHF